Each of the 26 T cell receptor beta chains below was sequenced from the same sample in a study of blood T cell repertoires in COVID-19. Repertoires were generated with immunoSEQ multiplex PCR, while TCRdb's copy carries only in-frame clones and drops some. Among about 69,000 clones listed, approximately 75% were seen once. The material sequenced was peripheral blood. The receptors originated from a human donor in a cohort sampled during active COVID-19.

CDR3 nucleotides: TGTGCCAGCAGCTTAGGCAGGGGCCTTTATGGCTACACCTTC. It translates to CASSLGRGLYGYTF. This chain connects TRBV7-9 to TRBJ1-2, with D maybe TRBD1 (6 bases). Germline V gives CDR1 SEHNR, CDR2 FQNEAQ (reference sequence). The CDR3 is made up of 14 amino acids. Trimming removed 1 base from V and 5 bases from J, with 11 bases in between. The full variable domain, completed using reference TRBV7-9 and TRBJ1-2, is DTGVSQNPRHKITKRGQNVTFRCDPISEHNRLYWYRQTLGQGPEFLTYFQNEAQLEKSRLLSDRFSAERPKGSFSTLEIQRTEQGDSAMYLCASSLGRGLYGYTFGSGTRLTVV.

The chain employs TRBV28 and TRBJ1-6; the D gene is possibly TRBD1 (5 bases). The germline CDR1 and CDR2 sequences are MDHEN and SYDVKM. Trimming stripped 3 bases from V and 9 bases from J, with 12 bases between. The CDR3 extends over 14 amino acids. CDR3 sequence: CASSFGQSSSPLHF. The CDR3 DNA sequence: TGTGCCAGCAGTTTCGGACAATCGAGTTCACCCCTCCACTTT.

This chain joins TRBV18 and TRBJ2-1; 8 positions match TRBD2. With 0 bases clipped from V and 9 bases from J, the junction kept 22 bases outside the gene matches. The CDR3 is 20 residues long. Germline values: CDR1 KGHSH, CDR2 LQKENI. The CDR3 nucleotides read TGTGCCAGCTCACCACCCGGCCACGCGCGGGGGGCCTTCGGTAGGATTGAGCAGTTCTTC. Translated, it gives CASSPPGHARGAFGRIEQFF.

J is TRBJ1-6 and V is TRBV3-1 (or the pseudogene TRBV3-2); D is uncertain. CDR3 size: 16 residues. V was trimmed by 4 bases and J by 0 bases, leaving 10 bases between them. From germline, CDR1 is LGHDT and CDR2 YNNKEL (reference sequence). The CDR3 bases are TGTGCCAGCAGCCCCGGACTAACCTCCTATAATTCACCCCTCCACTTT. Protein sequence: CASSPGLTSYNSPLHF.

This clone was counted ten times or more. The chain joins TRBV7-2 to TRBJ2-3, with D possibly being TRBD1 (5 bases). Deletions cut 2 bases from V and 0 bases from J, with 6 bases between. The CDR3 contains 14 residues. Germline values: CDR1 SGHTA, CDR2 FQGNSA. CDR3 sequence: CASSLQGSTDTQYF. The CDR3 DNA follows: TGTGCCAGCAGCTTACAGGGAAGCACAGATACGCAGTATTTT.

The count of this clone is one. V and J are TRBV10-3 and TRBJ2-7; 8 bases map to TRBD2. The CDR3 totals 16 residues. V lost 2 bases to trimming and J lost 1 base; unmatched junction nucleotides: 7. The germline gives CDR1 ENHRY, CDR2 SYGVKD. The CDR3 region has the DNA TGTGCCATCAGTGAGCCGCGGGCGGGAGGTTCCTACGAGCAGTACTTC. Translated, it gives CAISEPRAGGSYEQYF.

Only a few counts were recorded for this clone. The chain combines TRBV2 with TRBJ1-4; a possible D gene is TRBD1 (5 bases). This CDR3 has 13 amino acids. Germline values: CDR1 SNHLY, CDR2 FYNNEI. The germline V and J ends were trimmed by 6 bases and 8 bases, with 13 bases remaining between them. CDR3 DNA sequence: TGTGCCAGCAGGGCAGGGTCGCGGGAAAAACTGTTTTTT. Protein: CASRAGSREKLFF.

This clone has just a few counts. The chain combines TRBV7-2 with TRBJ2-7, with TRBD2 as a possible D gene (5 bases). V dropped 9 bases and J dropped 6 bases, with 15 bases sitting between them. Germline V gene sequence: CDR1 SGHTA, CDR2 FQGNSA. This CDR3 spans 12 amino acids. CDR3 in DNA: TGTGCCAGTACTATACGGGCGGGCGAGCAGTACTTC. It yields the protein CASTIRAGEQYF.

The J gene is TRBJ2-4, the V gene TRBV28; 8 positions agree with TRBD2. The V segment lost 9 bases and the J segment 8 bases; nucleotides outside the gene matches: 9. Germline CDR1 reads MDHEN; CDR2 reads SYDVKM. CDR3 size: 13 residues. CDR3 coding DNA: TGTGCCAGTTGCGGGGGGTCAAGGGACATTCAGTACTTC. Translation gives CASCGGSRDIQYF.

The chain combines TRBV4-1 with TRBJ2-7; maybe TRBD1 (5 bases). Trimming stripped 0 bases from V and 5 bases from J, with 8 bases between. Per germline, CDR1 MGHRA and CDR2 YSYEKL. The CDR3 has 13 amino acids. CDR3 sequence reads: CASSQDEGDEQYF. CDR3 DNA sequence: TGCGCCAGCAGCCAAGATGAAGGGGACGAGCAGTACTTC.

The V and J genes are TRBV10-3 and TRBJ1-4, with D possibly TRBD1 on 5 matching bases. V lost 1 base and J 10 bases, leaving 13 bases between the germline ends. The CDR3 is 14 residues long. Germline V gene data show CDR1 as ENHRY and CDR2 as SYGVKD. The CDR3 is CAISEFGTGGKLFF. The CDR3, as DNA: TGTGCCATCAGTGAGTTCGGGACGGGGGGAAAACTGTTTTTT.

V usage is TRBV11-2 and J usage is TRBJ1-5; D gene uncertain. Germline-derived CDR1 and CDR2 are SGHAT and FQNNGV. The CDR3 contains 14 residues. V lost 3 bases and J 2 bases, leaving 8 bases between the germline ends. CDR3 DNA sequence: TGTGCCAGCAGCTTTGTGGCCCGCAATCAGCCCCAGCATTTT. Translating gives CASSFVARNQPQHF.

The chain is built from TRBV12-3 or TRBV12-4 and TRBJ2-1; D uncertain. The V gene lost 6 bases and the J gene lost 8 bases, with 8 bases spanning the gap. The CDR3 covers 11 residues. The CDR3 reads CASSPSYEQFF. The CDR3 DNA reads TGTGCCAGCAGCCCGTCCTATGAGCAGTTCTTC.

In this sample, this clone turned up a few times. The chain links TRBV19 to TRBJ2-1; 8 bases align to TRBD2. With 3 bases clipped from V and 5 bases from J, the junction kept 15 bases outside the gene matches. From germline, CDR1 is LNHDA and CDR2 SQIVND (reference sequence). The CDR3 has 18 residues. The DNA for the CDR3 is TGTGCCAGTAGTATTTTTGCGGGAGGTGGGGTTGGCCACAATGAGCAGTTCTTC. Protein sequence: CASSIFAGGGVGHNEQFF.

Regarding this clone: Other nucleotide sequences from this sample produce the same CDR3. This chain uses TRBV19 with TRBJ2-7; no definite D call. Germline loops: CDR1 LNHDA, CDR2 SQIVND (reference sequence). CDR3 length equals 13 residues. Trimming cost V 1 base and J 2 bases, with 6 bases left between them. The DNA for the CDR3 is TGTGCCAGTAGTATAGGTTCTGCCTACGAGCAGTACTTC. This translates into CASSIGSAYEQYF.

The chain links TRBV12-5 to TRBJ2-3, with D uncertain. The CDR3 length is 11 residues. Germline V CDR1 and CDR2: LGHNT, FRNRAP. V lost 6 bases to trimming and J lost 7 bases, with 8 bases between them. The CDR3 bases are TGTGCTAGTGGATCCGGTAATACGCAGTATTTT. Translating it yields CASGSGNTQYF.

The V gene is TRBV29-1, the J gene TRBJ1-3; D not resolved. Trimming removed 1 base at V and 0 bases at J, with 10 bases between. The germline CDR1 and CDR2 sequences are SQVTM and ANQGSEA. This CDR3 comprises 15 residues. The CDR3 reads CSVEGRGNSGNTIYF. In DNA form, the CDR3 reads TGCAGCGTTGAAGGTCGGGGAAACTCTGGAAACACCATATATTTT. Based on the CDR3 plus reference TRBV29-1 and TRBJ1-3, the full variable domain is SAVISQKPSRDICQRGTSLTIQCQVDSQVTMMFWYRQQPGQSLTLIATANQGSEATYESGFVIDKFPISRPNLTFSTLTVSNMSPEDSSIYLCSVEGRGNSGNTIYFGEGSWLTVV.

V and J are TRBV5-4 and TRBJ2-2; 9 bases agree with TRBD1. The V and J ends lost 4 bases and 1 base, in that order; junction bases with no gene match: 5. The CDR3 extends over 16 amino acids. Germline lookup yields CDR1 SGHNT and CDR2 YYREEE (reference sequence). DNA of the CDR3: TGTGCCAGCAGCCCGGACAGGGGTGGGAACACCGGGGAGCTGTTTTTT. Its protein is CASSPDRGGNTGELFF.

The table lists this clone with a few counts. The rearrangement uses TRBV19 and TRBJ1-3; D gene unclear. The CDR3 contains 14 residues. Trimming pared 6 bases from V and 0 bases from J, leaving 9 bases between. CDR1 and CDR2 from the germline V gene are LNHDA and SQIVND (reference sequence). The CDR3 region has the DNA TGTGCCAGTAGCGCCTCGCGCTCTGGAAACACCATATATTTT. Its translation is CASSASRSGNTIYF.

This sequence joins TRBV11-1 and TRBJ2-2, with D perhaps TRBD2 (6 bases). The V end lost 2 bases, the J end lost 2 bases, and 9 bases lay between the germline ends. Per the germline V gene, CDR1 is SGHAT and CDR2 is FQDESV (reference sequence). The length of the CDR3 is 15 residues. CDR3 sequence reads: CASSLPSENTGELFF. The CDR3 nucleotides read TGTGCCAGCAGCTTACCTAGCGAAAACACCGGGGAGCTGTTTTTT.

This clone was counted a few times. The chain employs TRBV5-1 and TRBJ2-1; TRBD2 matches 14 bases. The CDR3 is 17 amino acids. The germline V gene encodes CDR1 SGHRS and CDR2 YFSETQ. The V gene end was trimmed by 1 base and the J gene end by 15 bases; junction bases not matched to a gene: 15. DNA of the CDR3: TGCGCCAGCAGCTTGCGGGTCTCCGGGACTAGCGGGGGTCCGGGGTTCTTC. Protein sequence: CASSLRVSGTSGGPGFF.

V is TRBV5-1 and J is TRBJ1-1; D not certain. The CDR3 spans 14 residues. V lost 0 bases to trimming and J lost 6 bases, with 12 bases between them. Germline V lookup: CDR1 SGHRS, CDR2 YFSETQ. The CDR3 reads CASSLGVSNSEAFF. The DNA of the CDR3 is TGCGCCAGCAGCTTGGGAGTGAGTAACTCTGAAGCTTTCTTT.

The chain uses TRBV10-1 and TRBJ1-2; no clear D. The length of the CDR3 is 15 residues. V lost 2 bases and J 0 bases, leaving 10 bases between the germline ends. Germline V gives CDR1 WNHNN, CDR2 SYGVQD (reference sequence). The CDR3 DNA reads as TGCGCCAGCAGTGAGCGGTTAGACTCTAACTATGGCTACACCTTC. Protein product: CASSERLDSNYGYTF.

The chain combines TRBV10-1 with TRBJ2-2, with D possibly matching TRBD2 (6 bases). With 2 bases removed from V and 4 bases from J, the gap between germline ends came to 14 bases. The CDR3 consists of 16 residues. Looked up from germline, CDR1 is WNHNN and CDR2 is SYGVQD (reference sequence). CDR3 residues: CASSEAPGGITGELFF. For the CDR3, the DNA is TGCGCCAGCAGTGAGGCGCCCGGGGGTATCACCGGGGAGCTGTTTTTT.

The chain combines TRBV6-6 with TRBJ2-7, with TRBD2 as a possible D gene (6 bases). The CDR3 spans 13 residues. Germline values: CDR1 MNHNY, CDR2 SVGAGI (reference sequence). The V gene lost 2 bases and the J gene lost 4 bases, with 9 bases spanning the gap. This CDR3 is CASSYVGGYEQYF. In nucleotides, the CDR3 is TGTGCCAGCAGTTACGTTGGGGGGTACGAGCAGTACTTC.

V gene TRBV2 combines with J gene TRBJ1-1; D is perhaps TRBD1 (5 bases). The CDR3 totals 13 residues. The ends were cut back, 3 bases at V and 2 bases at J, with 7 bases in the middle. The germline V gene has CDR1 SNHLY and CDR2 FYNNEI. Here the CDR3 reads CASSEQGNTEAFF. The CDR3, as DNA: TGTGCCAGCAGTGAGCAGGGAAACACTGAAGCTTTCTTT.